One and the same sample provided the 21 T cell receptor beta chains below, sequenced in a study of T-cell memory formation after mild COVID-19. TCRdb ran MiXCR on the 5' RACE reads and lists one entry per CDR3 protein. The data hold about 170,000 distinct CDR3 sequences, with 10% to 15% observed a single time. Input material: PBMCs or a T cell subset sorted from them (not recorded which). These receptor sequences come from a man between 18 and 35 years old who had mild COVID-19 (a few samples of this study predate the infection). Cell type and time point are not known.

This clonotype was counted only a few times. The V gene is TRBV12-3 or TRBV12-4, the J gene TRBJ1-1; 8 bases are shared with TRBD1. The CDR3 consists of 16 residues. Trimming took 4 bases from V and 1 from J; bases not matched to a gene: 8. The CDR3 loop is CASSSARGRGNTEAFF. The CDR3 DNA follows: TGTGCCAGCAGTTCAGCCAGGGGGCGGGGGAACACTGAAGCTTTCTTT.

This clonotype was found many times. The gene calls are TRBV25-1 and TRBJ1-5; D gene ambiguous. Trimming stripped 4 bases from V and 3 bases from J, with 7 bases between. Germline V gives CDR1 MGHDK, CDR2 SYGVNS. This CDR3 comprises 13 residues. The CDR3 region is CASSAAANQPQHF. The DNA for the CDR3 is TGTGCCAGCAGTGCGGCAGCCAATCAGCCCCAGCATTTT.

This clonotype has only a few counts. The chain links TRBV2 to TRBJ2-3, with D perhaps given as TRBD1 or TRBD2 (6 bases each). V lost 6 bases to trimming and J lost 6 bases, with 13 bases between them. CDR3 length: 13 amino acids. The germline V gene has CDR1 SNHLY and CDR2 FYNNEI. The CDR3: CASSGGGFDTQYF. The CDR3 DNA follows: TGTGCCAGCAGCGGGGGCGGGTTTGATACGCAGTATTTT. Based on the CDR3 plus reference TRBV2 and TRBJ2-3, the full variable domain is EPEVTQTPSHQVTQMGQEVILRCVPISNHLYFYWYRQILGQKVEFLVSFYNNEISEKSEIFDDQFSVERPDGSNFTLKIRSTKLEDSAMYFCASSGGGFDTQYFGPGTRLTVL.

This sequence joins TRBV7-9 and TRBJ1-6; D is uncertain. This CDR3 spans 12 amino acids. V gave up 1 base and J gave up 8 bases, with 3 bases separating them. Germline V lookup: CDR1 SEHNR, CDR2 FQNEAQ (reference sequence). Here the CDR3 reads CASSLVHSPLHF. The CDR3 DNA sequence: TGTGCCAGCAGCTTAGTCCATTCACCCCTCCACTTT.

This clonotype was counted at least ten times. The rearrangement joins TRBV7-2 to TRBJ1-6; D gene ambiguous. The V end lost 5 bases, the J end lost 13 bases, and 9 bases lay between the germline ends. Germline lookup yields CDR1 SGHTA and CDR2 FQGNSA. The CDR3 contains 11 residues. CDR3 coding DNA: TGTGCCAGCAGCCTCCTAGGGCCCCTCCACTTT. This gives the protein CASSLLGPLHF.

This clonotype has a handful of counts. V gene TRBV12-5 combines with J gene TRBJ2-1; no definite D call. CDR1 and CDR2 from the germline V gene are LGHNT and FRNRAP. This CDR3 region has 14 residues. V was shortened by 2 bases and J by 5 bases, with 10 bases between the two germline ends. The CDR3 loop is CASGLTGPNNEQFF. CDR3 DNA sequence: TGTGCTAGTGGTTTGACGGGCCCCAACAATGAGCAGTTCTTC.

This chain connects TRBV20-1 to TRBJ2-2; 7 bases line up with TRBD2. Looked up from germline, CDR1 is DFQATT and CDR2 is SNEGSKA (reference sequence). Unmatched junction bases numbered 8, after V lost 6 bases and J lost 7 bases. This CDR3 has 13 amino acids. This CDR3 reads CSAEIGRGGELFF. In DNA, the CDR3 is TGCAGTGCCGAGATAGGGAGGGGCGGGGAGCTGTTTTTT.

This clonotype turned up a few times. The chain couples TRBV19 to TRBJ2-7; 8 bases are shared with TRBD2. J lost 5 bases, V lost 9 bases, and 9 bases had no gene match. The CDR3 is 13 amino acids. The germline V gene has CDR1 LNHDA and CDR2 SQIVND (reference sequence). Here the CDR3 DNA reads TGTGCCAGCGGGAGGGCAGGGTTCGACGAGCAGTACGTC. Protein product: CASGRAGFDEQYV.

This clonotype was counted ten times or more. The chain joins TRBV5-1 to TRBJ1-4; D not certain. The germline CDR1 and CDR2 sequences are SGHRS and YFSETQ. The CDR3 sequence is 13 residues long. Trimming took off 4 bases at V and 5 bases at J, with 9 bases between the two ends. The chain's CDR3 is CASSREANEKLFF. The CDR3 coding sequence is TGCGCCAGCAGCCGGGAGGCGAATGAAAAACTGTTTTTT. Combining the CDR3 with reference TRBV5-1 and TRBJ1-4 gives the whole variable domain KAGVTQTPRYLIKTRGQQVTLSCSPISGHRSVSWYQQTPGQGLQFLFEYFSETQRNKGNFPGRFSGRQFSNSRSEMNVSTLELGDSALYLCASSREANEKLFFGSGTQLSVL.

The chain recombines TRBV5-1 with TRBJ2-3; TRBD1 is a possible D gene (5 bases). CDR1 SGHRS and CDR2 YFSETQ come from the germline V gene. The CDR3 has 13 residues. Trimming removed 3 bases at V and 6 bases at J, with 11 bases between. CDR3 in amino acids: CASSWGGEDTQYF. In DNA, the CDR3 is TGCGCCAGCAGCTGGGGCGGAGAGGATACGCAGTATTTT.

This clonotype has a handful of counts. The V call is TRBV28, the J call TRBJ1-4; D might be TRBD1 (5 bases). V shed 1 base and J shed 0 bases, with 15 bases lying between them. The CDR3 has 18 amino acids. Germline CDR1 and CDR2: MDHEN and SYDVKM. In nucleotides, the CDR3 is TGTGCCAGCAGTTTATCCCGGGGGTACGGGACAACTAATGAAAAACTGTTTTTT. This codes for CASSLSRGYGTTNEKLFF.

This clonotype was recorded a few times. The J gene is TRBJ2-1, the V gene TRBV10-3; 9 nucleotides align to TRBD2. Trimming removed 9 bases from V and 7 bases from J; junction bases left unmatched: 4. Germline V gives CDR1 ENHRY, CDR2 SYGVKD. CDR3 length equals 12 residues. CDR3 loop: CAIRGGGNEQFF. CDR3 nucleotide sequence: TGTGCCATACGCGGGGGGGGAAATGAGCAGTTCTTC.

CDR3 DNA sequence: TGCGCCAGCAGCTCGGACAGCGTTCTAAGTAAGAAGTACTTC. Translated: CASSSDSVLSKKYF. V and J are TRBV5-1 and TRBJ2-5; D possibly corresponds to TRBD1 (6 bases). V lost 3 bases, J lost 12 bases, and 21 bases lay in between. The CDR3 extends over 14 amino acids. Germline V gene sequence: CDR1 SGHRS, CDR2 YFSETQ.

This clonotype occurred many times. The chain combines TRBV11-2 with TRBJ2-3, with 8 bases lining up with TRBD2. The J segment lost 6 bases and the V segment lost 3 bases, leaving 11 bases of the junction unmatched. There are 16 residues in the CDR3. Germline V CDR1 and CDR2: SGHAT, FQNNGV. This CDR3 is CASSFSGAMAPDTQYF. In DNA, the CDR3 is TGTGCCAGCAGCTTTAGCGGGGCAATGGCCCCCGATACGCAGTATTTT.

The chain links TRBV11-2 to TRBJ1-2; the match to TRBD1 covers 8 bases. Germline V gene sequence: CDR1 SGHAT, CDR2 FQNNGV. V trimming: 6 bases; J trimming: 7 bases; junction bases outside the gene matches: 7. CDR3 length: 13 amino acids. The CDR3 region is CASRIPGGGGYTF. CDR3 sequence (DNA): TGTGCCAGCAGAATCCCAGGGGGCGGTGGCTACACCTTC.

This clonotype was recorded a few times. The J gene is TRBJ2-4, the V gene TRBV9, with 12 bases that match TRBD2. The ends lost 0 bases at V and 9 bases at J; junction bases unmatched: 13. Germline V CDR1 and CDR2: SGDLS, YYNGEE. This CDR3 contains 18 residues. CDR3 bases: TGTGCCAGCAGCGTAGGGCTAGCGGGGGGGACGACTAATGGCATTCAGTACTTC. It codes for CASSVGLAGGTTNGIQYF.

The chain has TRBV12-3 or TRBV12-4 and TRBJ1-6; D not resolved. The CDR3 contains 13 residues. The germline V and J ends were trimmed by 7 bases and 13 bases, with 17 bases remaining between them. The CDR3 DNA sequence: TGTGCCAGCACCGAAAATCAAGGGAGTCCCCTCCACTTT. The encoded protein is CASTENQGSPLHF.

The chain combines TRBV7-8 with TRBJ1-4, with 7 bases lining up with TRBD1. V trimming: 5 bases; J trimming: 8 bases; junction bases outside the gene matches: 11. In germline, CDR1 is SGHVS, CDR2 FQNEAQ. This CDR3 comprises 15 residues. CDR3 residues: CASSPRQGGNEKLFF. The DNA of the CDR3 is TGTGCCAGCAGCCCAAGACAGGGAGGGAACGAAAAACTGTTTTTT.

V and J are TRBV5-1 and TRBJ1-2; D is ambiguous. This CDR3 is 16 amino acids long. Trimming took 4 bases from V and 1 from J, leaving 17 bases between them. Germline V gene lookup returns CDR1 SGHRS and CDR2 YFSETQ. This CDR3 reads CASSTSALADNYGYTF. CDR3 coding DNA: TGCGCCAGCAGCACCTCAGCTCTCGCCGATAACTATGGCTACACCTTC.

This clonotype was picked up a small number of times. The chain is built from TRBV9 and TRBJ2-5; D is perhaps TRBD1 or TRBD2 (6 bases each). The germline V and J ends were trimmed by 0 bases and 5 bases, with 11 bases remaining between them. Germline V gene sequence: CDR1 SGDLS, CDR2 YYNGEE. This CDR3 comprises 14 residues. CDR3 sequence: CASSVGGALETQYF. CDR3 DNA: TGTGCCAGCAGCGTAGGGGGGGCCCTGGAGACCCAGTACTTC.

There are a few counts of this clonotype. The chain has TRBV12-3 or TRBV12-4 and TRBJ2-3, with 8 bases aligning to TRBD1. This CDR3 has 17 residues. The V gene end was trimmed by 6 bases and the J gene end by 1 base; junction bases not matched to a gene: 12. In nucleotides, the CDR3 is TGTGCCAGCAGGCTCCGCAGGGGGCGTACGGGCACAGATACGCAGTATTTT. This translates into CASRLRRGRTGTDTQYF.